This is a list of T cell receptor beta chains from one sample in a study of T-cell memory formation after mild COVID-19. TCRdb reanalysed the 5' RACE reads using MiXCR and keeps one entry per CDR3 protein. The table lists roughly 480,000 distinct CDR3 sequences, around a quarter of them singletons, with about an eighth in the top ten. Sequenced material: PBMCs or a T cell subset sorted from them (not recorded which). All receptors derive from an adult woman who had mild COVID-19 (a few samples of this study predate the infection). Cell type and time point are not known. Both conserved end residues are part of each CDR3.

V gene	J gene	CDR3 length	CDR3 protein
TRBV11-2	TRBJ2-1	13	CASSGSGRGDGFF
TRBV5-1	TRBJ2-4	14	CASSLVESTNIQYF
TRBV5-1	TRBJ1-6	15	CASSLEDSMDSPLHF
TRBV25-1	TRBJ2-4	15	CATRGPPLAKNIQYF
TRBV7-3	TRBJ2-3	16	CASSSGQLRGTDTQYF
TRBV4-3	TRBJ2-7	15	CASSRFPQGPYEQYF
TRBV7-6	TRBJ2-1	17	CASSPRALGGSYNEQFF
TRBV5-1	TRBJ2-7	15	CASSLVAGHSYEQYF
TRBV6-5	TRBJ1-6	16	CASSYSTAAGHSPLHF
TRBV9	TRBJ2-7	15	CASSVWGSSSYEQYF
TRBV9	TRBJ2-1	16	CASSQEGTSERHEQFF
TRBV7-6	TRBJ2-7	15	CASSPRVGYSYEQYF
TRBV29-1	TRBJ2-7	12	CSVGDESYEQYF
TRBV29-1	TRBJ2-7	13	CSVVLAGATEQYF
TRBV12-3/TRBV12-4	TRBJ2-2	15	CAIYRRPPNTGELFF
TRBV18	TRBJ1-1	13	CASSSWTIPEAFF
TRBV28	TRBJ2-2	15	CASGGPGGSTGELFF
TRBV27	TRBJ2-7	14	CASSFLGQAYEQYF
TRBV7-9	TRBJ2-1	15	CASSLGLARAGEQFF
TRBV7-6	TRBJ2-3	15	CASSPTGGPGDTQYF
TRBV11-1	TRBJ2-3	16	CASTDLDRGSTDTQYF
TRBV7-9	TRBJ2-1	16	CASSPLGGGPGDEQFF
TRBV20-1	TRBJ2-2	14	CSAPQAGRTGELFF
TRBV29-1	TRBJ2-1	13	CSVVGLGFNEQFF